The count of the clone carrying this TCR beta chain is one. These data belong to a study of early stage breast cancer tumors. The CDR3 totals 15 residues. Germline values: CDR1 LGHNA, CDR2 YNFKEQ. V lost 5 bases, J lost 2 bases, and 15 bases lay in between. TCRdb keeps only in-frame clones here, not all; method: immunoSEQ multiplex PCR. The table records approximately 39,000 clones, 70% to 80% of them present only once. The sequenced sample consisted of blood. This TCR was recovered from a person aged 55 to 70 with breast cancer. V is TRBV4-2 and J is TRBJ1-2, with D uncertain. The CDR3 region is CASSVWPTANYGYTF. CDR3 nucleotide sequence: TGTGCCAGCAGCGTTTGGCCCACAGCCAACTATGGCTACACCTTC.